This record concerns one T cell receptor beta chain sequence. Original processing methods: Reference gene primers were amplified, and this amplification served to estimate nucleated cell counts. Data came from immunoSEQ multiplex PCR; TCRdb stores just in-frame clones and leaves some out. From that table come the V and J calls and clone size; the DNA was used to work out D and trimming. The repertoire holds 80,000 or so clones, around 88% seen once, with 15% to 20% in the top ten. The data derive from a study of blood T cell repertoires in COVID-19. As for the study in general: Donors in the United States, Italy and Spain gave samples during acute or convalescent COVID-19. T cells, B-cell-depleted T cells, or PBMCs provided the cDNA or gDNA that served as material.

The receptor was isolated from a human donor in a cohort sampled during active COVID-19. The sequenced material came from peripheral blood.

The CDR3 sequence is CASSKGGRGGTDTQYF. The CDR3, as DNA: TGTGCCAGCAGCAAAGGAGGAAGGGGCGGCACAGATACGCAGTATTTT. This chain links TRBV21-1 with TRBJ2-3; the table gives TRBD1 as D, unverified against the DNA. TRBV21-1 is annotated as a pseudogene. There are 16 residues in the CDR3.